The 13 T cell receptor beta chains below were found in one sample sequenced in a study of blood T cells in healthy people across ages. Together with a sample-barcoded 5' primer, a J-beta primer mix was included in a second PCR lasting roughly 6 to 12 cycles. One entry per CDR3 protein results from TCRdb running MiXCR on the 5' RACE reads. The table lists more than 650,000 distinct CDR3 sequences, around half of them singletons. Sequenced input: blood. These receptors all stem from a man aged 80 or over in good health.

The gene calls are TRBV7-2 and TRBJ2-5; D is uncertain. The DNA matches TRBJ2-7 better at its end, which makes the J call doubtful. The CDR3 consists of 14 residues. Germline-derived CDR1 and CDR2 are SGHTA and FQGNSA. The CDR3 DNA sequence: TGTGCCAGCAGCTTCGGACGCCTTATATACGAGCAGTACTTC. Translation gives CASSFGRLIYEQYF.

This clonotype was observed many times. The rearrangement joins TRBV5-1 to TRBJ1-1; D perhaps matches TRBD1 (5 bases). Trimming stripped 0 bases from V and 0 bases from J, with 9 bases between. Per germline, CDR1 SGHRS and CDR2 YFSETQ. The CDR3 is made up of 15 amino acids. CDR3 sequence: CASSLGTGVNTEAFF. The CDR3 DNA sequence: TGCGCCAGCAGCTTGGGTACAGGCGTGAACACTGAAGCTTTCTTT.

This chain connects TRBV7-3 to TRBJ2-7; 7 bases agree with TRBD1. The germline gives CDR1 SGHTA, CDR2 FQGTGA. This CDR3 is built from 13 residues. V shed 5 bases and J 6 bases; nucleotides not matched to a gene: 7. The CDR3 bases are TGTGCCAGCAGCGTAAACAGGGGCCGCGAGCAGTACTTC. Residues: CASSVNRGREQYF.

The genes are TRBV6-5 and TRBJ2-1; a weak D match, TRBD2 (6 bases). Matching the DNA end better, TRBJ2-7 makes the J call doubtful. This CDR3 comprises 16 residues. Germline V gene sequence: CDR1 MNHEY, CDR2 SVGAGI. CDR3 sequence: CASSYSSGVPYNEQYF. As DNA, the CDR3 is TGTGCCAGCAGTTACTCATCGGGAGTCCCCTACAATGAGCAGTACTTC.

The V and J genes are TRBV20-1 and TRBJ1-2, with 7 positions matching TRBD1. The CDR3 extends over 15 amino acids. Germline V lookup: CDR1 DFQATT, CDR2 SNEGSKA (reference sequence). V lost 0 bases and J lost 3; bases outside the gene matches: 7. CDR3 nucleotide sequence: TGCAGTGCTAGAGACACCACAGGGGCTTACTATGGCTACACCTTC. This translates into CSARDTTGAYYGYTF.

This chain links TRBV7-2 with TRBJ2-5; the D gene could be TRBD1 or TRBD2 (7 bases each). The germline V gene encodes CDR1 SGHTA and CDR2 FQGNSA. CDR3 size: 15 residues. Trimming took off 4 bases at V and 11 bases at J, with 23 bases between the two ends. CDR3 DNA: TGTGCCAGCAGCTCAAGACAGGGAGGGTCCCGTGAGCAGTACTTC. Its protein is CASSSRQGGSREQYF.

The chain's CDR3 is CASSLRGDLQETQYF. In DNA, the CDR3 is TGCGCCAGCAGCTTGCGGGGGGATCTACAAGAGACCCAGTACTTC. The rearrangement links TRBV5-1 to TRBJ2-5; 7 nucleotides match TRBD2. Trimming removed 1 base from V and 2 bases from J; junction bases left unmatched: 5. The CDR3 covers 15 residues. The germline CDR1 and CDR2 sequences are SGHRS and YFSETQ.

V usage is TRBV20-1 and J usage is TRBJ2-3, with D unresolved. CDR1 DFQATT and CDR2 SNEGSKA come from the germline V gene (reference sequence). V lost 8 bases and J 5 bases, leaving 8 bases between the germline ends. This CDR3 has 10 amino acids. The CDR3 sequence: CSLGQDTQYF. For the CDR3, the DNA is TGCAGTCTAGGTCAAGATACGCAGTATTTT.

This clonotype showed up just a few times. The V call is TRBV10-3, the J call TRBJ2-1; no clear D. Germline V gene sequence: CDR1 ENHRY, CDR2 SYGVKD. The length of the CDR3 is 14 residues. V was pared by 6 bases and J by 2 bases, with 11 bases between. The CDR3 protein is CAISRLEAYNEQFF. CDR3 nucleotide sequence: TGTGCCATCAGCAGACTGGAAGCCTACAATGAGCAGTTCTTC.

The chain employs TRBV5-1 and TRBJ1-1, with D maybe TRBD1 (6 bases). The CDR3 length is 14 residues. The V end lost 5 bases, the J end lost 2 bases, and 13 bases lay between the germline ends. Looked up from germline, CDR1 is SGHRS and CDR2 is YFSETQ. The CDR3 DNA reads as TGCGCCAGCAGGCTTCAGGGGAGTAACACTGAAGCTTTCTTT. Its translation: CASRLQGSNTEAFF.

V usage is TRBV7-2 and J usage is TRBJ1-4, with unresolved D. V lost 1 base to trimming and J lost 8 bases, with 14 bases between them. Per germline, CDR1 SGHTA and CDR2 FQGNSA. The CDR3 is 15 residues long. CDR3 DNA sequence: TGTGCCAGCAGCTTAGGCGGGTCCCCAAAGGAAAAACTGTTTTTT. This codes for CASSLGGSPKEKLFF. Looking up the rest from reference TRBV7-2 and TRBJ1-4 gives the full variable domain: GAGVSQSPSNKVTEKGKDVELRCDPISGHTALYWYRQSLGQGLEFLIYFQGNSAPDKSGLPSDRFSAERTGGSVSTLTIQRTQQEDSAVYLCASSLGGSPKEKLFFGSGTQLSVL.

Only a few counts were recorded for this clonotype. This sequence joins TRBV25-1 and TRBJ2-7; 9 positions match TRBD2. The CDR3 consists of 14 residues. V gave up 3 bases and J gave up 5 bases; unmatched junction bases: 5. CDR1 is MGHDK, CDR2 SYGVNS, per germline. The CDR3 nucleotides are TGTGCCAGCAGTGATCAGCGGGAGGCCCACGAGCAGTACTTC. This gives the protein CASSDQREAHEQYF.

The chain is built from TRBV7-8 and TRBJ2-3; 7 bases line up with TRBD1. Per the germline V gene, CDR1 is SGHVS and CDR2 is FQNEAQ. The CDR3 extends over 14 amino acids. The V gene end was trimmed by 4 bases and the J gene end by 14 bases; junction bases not matched to a gene: 15. The chain's CDR3 is CASSSDRAHRYAYF. The CDR3 nucleotides read TGTGCCAGCAGCTCCGACAGGGCCCACAGATACGCGTATTTT.